Shown below are 12 T cell receptor beta chains from a single sample sequenced in a study of shared clonotypes between healthy human individuals. The table came from immunoSEQ multiplex PCR; TCRdb's copy has only in-frame clones and leaves some out. The data contain some 2.3 million clones, 90% to 95% of them singletons. What was sequenced was naive CD4+ T cells from PBMCs. Subset here: CD45RA+ positively selected. These TCRs come from a man between 18 and 29 years old in good health. Some clones in this sample may be carry-over from other donors' samples.

This clone has only one observation. This chain connects TRBV10-1 to TRBJ2-5; D is ambiguous. The CDR3 is 13 amino acids. Germline assignment: CDR1 WNHNN and CDR2 SYGVQD (reference sequence). V lost 4 bases to trimming and J lost 1 base, with 7 bases between them. The CDR3 nucleotides are TGCGCCAGCAGTGCCAATCGCCAAGAGACCCAGTACTTC. This gives the protein CASSANRQETQYF.

This clone came up a few times. The chain uses TRBV19 and TRBJ1-1; D is undetermined. V lost 3 bases, J lost 4 bases, and 12 bases lay in between. The germline V gene has CDR1 LNHDA and CDR2 SQIVND (reference sequence). This CDR3 comprises 14 residues. The CDR3 loop is CASSIPTQSTEAFF. DNA for the CDR3: TGTGCCAGTAGTATTCCTACACAGTCCACTGAAGCTTTCTTT. Variable domain in full (rest from reference TRBV19 and TRBJ1-1): DGGITQSPKYLFRKEGQNVTLSCEQNLNHDAMYWYRQDPGQGLRLIYYSQIVNDFQKGDIAEGYSVSREKKESFPLTVTSAQKNPTAFYLCASSIPTQSTEAFFGQGTRLTVV.

This chain uses TRBV5-1 with TRBJ2-7, with a weak D call TRBD1 (5 bases). The germline V and J ends were trimmed by 5 bases and 0 bases, with 12 bases remaining between them. There are 14 residues in the CDR3. Germline values: CDR1 SGHRS, CDR2 YFSETQ. Here the CDR3 reads CASRRLDNSYEQYF. CDR3 DNA: TGCGCCAGCAGAAGGCTGGACAACTCCTACGAGCAGTACTTC.

Remarks on this clone: This specimen includes other DNA sequences encoding the same CDR3. This chain joins TRBV7-2 and TRBJ2-7, with TRBD2 as a possible D gene (6 bases). V lost 1 base, J lost 0 bases, and 10 bases lay in between. Per the germline V gene, CDR1 is SGHTA and CDR2 is FQGNSA. This CDR3 has 15 amino acids. The CDR3, as DNA: TGTGCCAGCAGCTTAGGTCGGGGGAGCTCCTACGAGCAGTACTTC. Encoded protein: CASSLGRGSSYEQYF.

The genes are TRBV30 and TRBJ1-6; D is undetermined. The CDR3 spans 17 residues. V gave up 1 base and J gave up 0 bases, with 13 bases separating them. Germline V gene data show CDR1 as GTSNPN and CDR2 as SVGIG (reference sequence). CDR3: CAWSGSAASSYNSPLHF. The CDR3 region has the DNA TGTGCCTGGAGTGGATCTGCCGCTAGCTCCTATAATTCACCCCTCCACTTT. Complete variable domain (other parts from reference TRBV30 and TRBJ1-6): SQTIHQWPATLVQPVGSPLSLECTVEGTSNPNLYWYRQAAGRGLQLLFYSVGIGQISSEVPQNLSASRPQDRQFILSSKKLLLSDSGFYLCAWSGSAASSYNSPLHFGNGTRLTVT.

The CDR3 nucleotides read TGTGCCAGCAGCCTAAGTTGGGACATCAACACCGGGGAGCTGTTTTTT. Its protein is CASSLSWDINTGELFF. V and J are TRBV7-9 and TRBJ2-2, with D perhaps matching TRBD1 (6 bases). Germline CDR1 SEHNR, CDR2 FQNEAQ (reference sequence). Deletions cut 5 bases from V and 2 bases from J, with 15 bases between. This CDR3 comprises 16 residues.

The V gene is TRBV20-1, the J gene TRBJ2-1; D not resolved. The V and J ends lost 6 bases and 3 bases respectively, with 6 bases between them. Germline loops: CDR1 DFQATT, CDR2 SNEGSKA (reference sequence). This CDR3 spans 11 amino acids. The CDR3 nucleotides are TGCAGTGCGATTAACTACAATGAGCAGTTCTTC. Translated, it gives CSAINYNEQFF.

The CDR3 DNA is TGTGCCAGCAGCCAAGGCTTGGCAGGGGGCGAATACGAGCAGTACTTC. Residues: CASSQGLAGGEYEQYF. V and J are TRBV4-2 and TRBJ2-7; TRBD1 aligns across 8 bases. Trimming cost V 1 base and J 4 bases; bases outside gene matches: 9. The V gene's germline CDR1 is LGHNA and CDR2 YNFKEQ. The CDR3 runs to 16 residues.

The chain has TRBV25-1 and TRBJ2-1, with 7 bases matching TRBD2. The ends lost 2 bases at V and 9 bases at J; junction bases unmatched: 7. Per germline, CDR1 MGHDK and CDR2 SYGVNS. CDR3 size: 14 residues. CDR3 in DNA: TGTGCCAGCAGTGAAGTCGCTAGCGGCGGTGAGCAGTTCTTC. This sequence encodes CASSEVASGGEQFF.

As for this clone: At one end the junction does not follow the germline gene, possibly because of a read error. CDR3 coding DNA: TGTGCCAGTAGTGGACAGGGACAAGCTAACTATGGCTACACCTTC. Its protein is CASSGQGQANYGYTF. The chain carries TRBV2 and TRBJ1-2; TRBD1 aligns across 8 bases. The CDR3 loop spans 15 amino acids. Germline values: CDR1 SNHLY, CDR2 FYNNEI.

The chain combines TRBV6-6 with TRBJ2-7; D perhaps matches TRBD1 (6 bases). Trimming removed 2 bases at V and 1 base at J, with 12 bases between. Germline-derived CDR1 and CDR2 are MNHNY and SVGAGI (reference sequence). The CDR3 runs to 15 residues. The DNA of the CDR3 is TGTGCCAGCAGTTACAAACAGGGCCCTTCCTACGAGCAGTACTTC. Amino acid sequence: CASSYKQGPSYEQYF.

A single count supports this clone. The J gene is TRBJ1-2, the V gene TRBV28; 11 bases are shared with TRBD1. Germline assignment: CDR1 MDHEN and CDR2 SYDVKM. The CDR3 totals 16 residues. Trimming removed 5 bases from V and 4 bases from J; junction bases left unmatched: 9. The CDR3 spells CASSPRGTGGLYGYTF. The CDR3 DNA reads TGTGCCAGCAGTCCCCGGGGGACAGGGGGTCTCTATGGCTACACCTTC.